Presented here are 3 T cell receptor beta chains from one specimen sequenced in a study of blood T cell repertoires in COVID-19. Produced via immunoSEQ multiplex PCR; TCRdb's table is partial and in-frame only. The table lists approximately 70,000 clones, about 80% of them singletons. Source material: peripheral blood. The source is a woman in her seventies with acute or convalescent COVID-19.

This rearrangement joins TRBV13 to TRBJ2-7, with TRBD1 identical over 8 bases. V trimming: 5 bases; J trimming: 6 bases; junction bases outside the gene matches: 12. Germline CDR1 PRHDT, CDR2 FYEKMQ (reference sequence). The CDR3 consists of 15 residues. The CDR3 sequence is CASSLMTGAAGEQYF. For the CDR3, the DNA is TGTGCCAGCAGCCTGATGACAGGGGCGGCGGGCGAGCAGTACTTC.

The rearrangement links TRBV10-3 to TRBJ2-1, with 15 bases identical to TRBD2. Trimming took 6 bases from V and 7 from J; bases not matched to a gene: 10. CDR3 length: 17 amino acids. Germline CDR1 is ENHRY and CDR2 is SYGVKD. In DNA, the CDR3 is TGTGCCATCAGCCCGGGGGGGACTAGCGGGAGGCGTAATGAGCAGTTCTTC. Translation: CAISPGGTSGRRNEQFF.

The rearrangement links TRBV6-6 to TRBJ1-5, with a tentative D call TRBD1 (5 bases). Germline V gives CDR1 MNHNY, CDR2 SVGAGI (reference sequence). Trimming removed 5 bases at V and 2 bases at J, with 16 bases between. This CDR3 is built from 16 residues. DNA of the CDR3: TGTGCCAGCAGTCCCCTGGCAGGGTTGGGCAATCAGCCCCAGCATTTT. It translates to CASSPLAGLGNQPQHF.